The clone carrying this T cell receptor (beta chain) was seen at least ten times. Described time point: before trial treatment. cDNA synthesis used a TRAV/TRBV-specific primer set for both chains. Over around 19 PCR cycles, TCRs were amplified from a constant-region primer and V-primer adapter. TCRdb used MiXCR to reprocess the reads, holding one entry per CDR3 protein. Among around 36,000 distinct CDR3 sequences, roughly a third were seen once, and the ten largest hold roughly 4%. The CDR3 contains 12 residues. Trimming removed 4 bases at V and 5 bases at J, with 8 bases between. Germline V gene sequence: CDR1 SGHRS, CDR2 YFSETQ. These data come from a study of low-dose radiotherapy and immunotherapy resistance in tumors.

This specimen consisted of PBMCs, obtained before treatment. The chain has TRBV5-1 and TRBJ2-3, with D unclear. This clonotype was obtained from a male donor with gallbladder cancer. The CDR3 bases are TGCGCCAGCAGCCTTTTTAGAGATACGCAGTATTTT. Translating gives CASSLFRDTQYF.